The sequence of this TCR beta chain was determined in a study of T cell repertoires and HLA-DP antigens. The CDR3 loop spans 16 amino acids. Trimming shortened V by 0 bases and J by 5 bases, and 16 bases separated the two germline ends. Data came from immunoSEQ multiplex PCR; TCRdb stores just in-frame clones and leaves some out. The table has about 73,000 clones, around 80% seen once. With respect to this clone: Antigen unknown.

The chain uses TRBV23-1 and TRBJ2-5, with D tentatively TRBD2 (6 bases). TRBV23-1 is assigned to the ORF class and has an uncertain function. Specimen: CD4+ T cells from PBMCs. This receptor was taken from a man aged 55 to 70 in good health and CMV-seronegative. CDR3: CASSQSPGLAGETQYF. CDR3 DNA: TGCGCCAGCAGTCAATCGCCAGGGCTGGCGGGGGAGACCCAGTACTTC.